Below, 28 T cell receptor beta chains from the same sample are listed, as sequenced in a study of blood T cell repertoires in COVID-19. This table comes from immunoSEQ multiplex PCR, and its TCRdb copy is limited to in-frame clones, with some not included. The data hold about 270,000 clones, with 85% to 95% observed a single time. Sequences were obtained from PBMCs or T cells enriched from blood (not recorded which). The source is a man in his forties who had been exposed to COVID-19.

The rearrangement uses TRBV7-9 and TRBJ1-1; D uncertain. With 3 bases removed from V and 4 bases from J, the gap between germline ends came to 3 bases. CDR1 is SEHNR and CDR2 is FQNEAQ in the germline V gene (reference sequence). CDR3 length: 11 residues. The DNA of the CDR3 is TGTGCCAGCAGCTTCTCCACTGAAGCTTTCTTT. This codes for CASSFSTEAFF.

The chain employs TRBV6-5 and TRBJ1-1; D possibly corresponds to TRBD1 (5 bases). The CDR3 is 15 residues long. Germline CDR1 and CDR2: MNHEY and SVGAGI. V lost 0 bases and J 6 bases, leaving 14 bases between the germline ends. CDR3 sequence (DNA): TGTGCCAGCAGTTACTCGTACAGGTTTGCGCCTGAAGCTTTCTTT. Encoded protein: CASSYSYRFAPEAFF.

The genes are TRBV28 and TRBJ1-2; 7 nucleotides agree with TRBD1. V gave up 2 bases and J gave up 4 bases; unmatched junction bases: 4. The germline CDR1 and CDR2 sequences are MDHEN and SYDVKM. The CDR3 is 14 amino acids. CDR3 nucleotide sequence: TGTGCCAGCAGTTTAGAAGGGGGCGCCTATGGCTACACCTTC. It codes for CASSLEGGAYGYTF.

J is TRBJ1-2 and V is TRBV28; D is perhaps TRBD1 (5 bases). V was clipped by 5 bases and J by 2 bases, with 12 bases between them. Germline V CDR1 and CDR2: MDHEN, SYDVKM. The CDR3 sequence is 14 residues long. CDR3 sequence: CASSTFRVNYGYTF. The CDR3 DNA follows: TGTGCCAGCAGTACCTTCAGGGTAAACTATGGCTACACCTTC.

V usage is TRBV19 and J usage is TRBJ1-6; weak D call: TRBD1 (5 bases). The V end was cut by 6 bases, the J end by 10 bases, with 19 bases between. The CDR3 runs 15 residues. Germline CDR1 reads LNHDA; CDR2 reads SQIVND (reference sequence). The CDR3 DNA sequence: TGTGCCAGTAGCGCGGACCAGGGTGGGGGGTCACCCCTCCACTTT. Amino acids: CASSADQGGGSPLHF.

The CDR3 here is CASSGSRDRNTGELFF. CDR3 bases: TGTGCCAGCAGCGGTAGCCGGGACAGAAACACCGGGGAGCTGTTTTTT. The chain links TRBV5-6 to TRBJ2-2; 7 bases map to TRBD1. This CDR3 contains 16 residues. Trimming cost V 4 bases and J 2 bases; bases outside gene matches: 8. CDR1 SGHDT and CDR2 YYEEEE come from the germline V gene.

CDR3 loop: CASSQSANRGLEQYF. The CDR3 coding sequence is TGCGCCAGCAGCCAATCGGCTAACAGGGGGCTCGAGCAGTACTTC. V and J are TRBV4-1 and TRBJ2-7; 9 bases match TRBD1. The CDR3 runs to 15 residues. From germline, CDR1 is MGHRA and CDR2 YSYEKL. The trim removed 2 bases at V and 6 bases at J, leaving 8 bases unmatched.

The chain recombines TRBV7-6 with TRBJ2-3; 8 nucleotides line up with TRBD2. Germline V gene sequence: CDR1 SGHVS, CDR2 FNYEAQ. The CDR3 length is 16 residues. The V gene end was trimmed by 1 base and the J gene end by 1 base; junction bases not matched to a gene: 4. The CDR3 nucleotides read TGTGCCAGCAGCTTAGAAACGGGAGGGGGCACAGATACGCAGTATTTT. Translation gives CASSLETGGGTDTQYF.

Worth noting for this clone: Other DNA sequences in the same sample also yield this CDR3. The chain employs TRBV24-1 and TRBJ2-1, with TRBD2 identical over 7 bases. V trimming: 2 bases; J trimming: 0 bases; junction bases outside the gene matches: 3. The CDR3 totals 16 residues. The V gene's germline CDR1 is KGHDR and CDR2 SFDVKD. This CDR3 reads CATSDSSGRSYNEQFF. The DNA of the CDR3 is TGTGCCACCAGTGATTCTAGCGGTCGCTCCTACAATGAGCAGTTCTTC.

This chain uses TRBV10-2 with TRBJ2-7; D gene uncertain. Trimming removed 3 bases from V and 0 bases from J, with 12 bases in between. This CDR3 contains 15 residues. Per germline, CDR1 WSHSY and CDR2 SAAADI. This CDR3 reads CASSDASASSYEQYF. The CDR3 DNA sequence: TGCGCCAGCAGTGACGCGAGCGCGAGCTCCTACGAGCAGTACTTC.

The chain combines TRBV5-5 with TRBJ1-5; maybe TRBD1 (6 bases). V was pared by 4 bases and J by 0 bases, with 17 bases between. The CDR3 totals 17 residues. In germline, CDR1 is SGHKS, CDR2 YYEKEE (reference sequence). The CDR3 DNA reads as TGTGCCAGCAGCAACAACGACAGGACTTATAGCAATCAGCCCCAGCATTTT. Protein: CASSNNDRTYSNQPQHF. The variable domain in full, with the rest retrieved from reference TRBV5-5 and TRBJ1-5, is DAGVTQSPTHLIKTRGQQVTLRCSPISGHKSVSWYQQVLGQGPQFIFQYYEKEERGRGNFPDRFSARQFPNYSSELNVNALLLGDSALYLCASSNNDRTYSNQPQHFGDGTRLSIL.

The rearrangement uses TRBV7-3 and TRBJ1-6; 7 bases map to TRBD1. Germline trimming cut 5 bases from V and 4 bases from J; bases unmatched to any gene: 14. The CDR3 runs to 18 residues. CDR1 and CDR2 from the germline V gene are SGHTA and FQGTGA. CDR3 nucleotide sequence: TGTGCCAGCAGCCCACCTAGCTCCGGGACAGAGTATAATTCACCCCTCCACTTT. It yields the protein CASSPPSSGTEYNSPLHF.

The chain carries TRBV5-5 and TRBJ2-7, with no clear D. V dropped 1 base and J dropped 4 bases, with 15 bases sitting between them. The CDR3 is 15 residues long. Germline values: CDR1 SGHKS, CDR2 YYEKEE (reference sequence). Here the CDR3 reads CASSLLARFEYEQYF. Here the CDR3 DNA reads TGTGCCAGCAGCTTGTTGGCTAGGTTCGAGTACGAGCAGTACTTC.

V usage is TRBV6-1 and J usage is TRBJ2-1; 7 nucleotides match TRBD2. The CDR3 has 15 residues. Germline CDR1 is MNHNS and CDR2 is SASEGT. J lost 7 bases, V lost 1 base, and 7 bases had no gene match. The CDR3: CASSEVWEGRNEQFF. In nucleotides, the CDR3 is TGTGCCAGCAGTGAAGTGTGGGAGGGCCGGAATGAGCAGTTCTTC.

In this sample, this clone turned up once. The CDR3 loop reads CASTEPRLGKGELFF. For the CDR3, the DNA is TGTGCCAGCACCGAGCCCAGACTAGGGAAGGGGGAGCTGTTTTTT. The J gene is TRBJ2-2, the V gene TRBV7-8, with a weak D call TRBD2 (6 bases). The V end lost 7 bases, the J end lost 8 bases, and 20 bases lay between the germline ends. CDR1 SGHVS and CDR2 FQNEAQ come from the germline V gene. The CDR3 has 15 residues.

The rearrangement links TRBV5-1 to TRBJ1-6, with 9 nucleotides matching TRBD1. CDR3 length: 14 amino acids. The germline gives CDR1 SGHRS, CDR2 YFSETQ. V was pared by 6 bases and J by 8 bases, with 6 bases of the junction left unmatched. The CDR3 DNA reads TGCGCCAGCAAACAGGACAGGGGCGATTCACCCCTCCACTTT. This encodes CASKQDRGDSPLHF.

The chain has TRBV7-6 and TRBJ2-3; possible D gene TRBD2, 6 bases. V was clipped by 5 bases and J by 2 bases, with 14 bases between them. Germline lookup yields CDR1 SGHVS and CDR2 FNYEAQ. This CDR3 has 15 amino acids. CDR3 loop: CASSPTLADTDTQYF. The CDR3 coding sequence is TGTGCCAGCAGCCCCACTTTAGCGGACACAGATACGCAGTATTTT.

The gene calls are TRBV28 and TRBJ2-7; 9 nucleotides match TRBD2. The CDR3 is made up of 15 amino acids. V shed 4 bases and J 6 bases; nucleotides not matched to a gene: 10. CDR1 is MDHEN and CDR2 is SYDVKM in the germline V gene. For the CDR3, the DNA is TGTGCCAGCAGTTCTCCGACTAGCGGCTGGGTCGAGCAGTACTTC. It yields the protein CASSSPTSGWVEQYF.

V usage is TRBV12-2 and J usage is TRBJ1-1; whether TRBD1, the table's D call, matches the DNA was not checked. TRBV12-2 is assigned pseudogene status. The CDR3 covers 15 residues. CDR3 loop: CASRLDQGRRLKAFF. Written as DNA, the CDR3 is TGTGCAAGTCGCTTAGATCAGGGTAGGCGGTTGAAAGCTTTCTTT.

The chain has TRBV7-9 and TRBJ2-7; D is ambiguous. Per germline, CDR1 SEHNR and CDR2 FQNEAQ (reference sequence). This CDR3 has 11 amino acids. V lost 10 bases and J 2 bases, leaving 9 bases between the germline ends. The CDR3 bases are TGTGCCACTGCTGAGGCCTACGAGCAGTACTTC. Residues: CATAEAYEQYF.

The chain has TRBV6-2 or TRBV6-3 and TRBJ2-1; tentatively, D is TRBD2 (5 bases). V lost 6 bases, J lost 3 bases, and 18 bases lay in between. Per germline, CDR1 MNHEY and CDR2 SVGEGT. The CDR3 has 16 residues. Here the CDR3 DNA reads TGTGCCAGCAGCCCCCTAAGCGGAGGTCTCTACAATGAGCAGTTCTTC. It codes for CASSPLSGGLYNEQFF.

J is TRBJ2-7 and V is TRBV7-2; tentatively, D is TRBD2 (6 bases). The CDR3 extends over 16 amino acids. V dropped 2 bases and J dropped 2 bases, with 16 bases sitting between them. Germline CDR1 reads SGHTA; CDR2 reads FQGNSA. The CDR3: CASSLRGLATTYEQYF. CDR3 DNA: TGTGCCAGCAGCTTAAGAGGGCTAGCGACTACCTACGAGCAGTACTTC.

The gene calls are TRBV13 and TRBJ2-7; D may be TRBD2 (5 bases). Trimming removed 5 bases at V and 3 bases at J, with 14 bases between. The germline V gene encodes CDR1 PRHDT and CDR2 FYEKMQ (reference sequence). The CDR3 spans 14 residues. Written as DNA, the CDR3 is TGTGCCAGCAGCCAAGCGGCAGGAATCTACGAGCAGTACTTC. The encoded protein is CASSQAAGIYEQYF.

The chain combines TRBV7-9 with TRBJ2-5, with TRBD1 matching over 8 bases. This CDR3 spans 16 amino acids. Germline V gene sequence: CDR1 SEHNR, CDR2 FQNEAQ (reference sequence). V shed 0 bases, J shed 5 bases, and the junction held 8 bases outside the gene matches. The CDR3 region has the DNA TGTGCCAGCAGCTTAGCTGGGGCAGGGGGCTTGGAGACCCAGTACTTC. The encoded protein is CASSLAGAGGLETQYF.

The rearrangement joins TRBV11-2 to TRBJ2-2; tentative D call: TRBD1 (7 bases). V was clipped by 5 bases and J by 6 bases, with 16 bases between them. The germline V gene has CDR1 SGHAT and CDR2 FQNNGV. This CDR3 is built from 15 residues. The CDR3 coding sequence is TGTGCCAGCAGCCCCAGGGGGGTGAGGGCCGGGGAGCTGTTTTTT. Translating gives CASSPRGVRAGELFF.

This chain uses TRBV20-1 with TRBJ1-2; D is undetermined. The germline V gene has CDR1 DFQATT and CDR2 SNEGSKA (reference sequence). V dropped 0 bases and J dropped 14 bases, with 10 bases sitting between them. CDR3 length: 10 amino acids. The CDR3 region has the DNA TGCAGTGCTAGAGATCCGCGCTTAACCTTC. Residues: CSARDPRLTF.

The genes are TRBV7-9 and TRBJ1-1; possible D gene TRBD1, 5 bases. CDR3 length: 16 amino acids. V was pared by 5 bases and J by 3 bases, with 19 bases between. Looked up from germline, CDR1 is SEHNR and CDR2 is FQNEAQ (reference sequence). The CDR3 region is CASSRPGMRGDTEAFF. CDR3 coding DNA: TGTGCCAGCAGCAGACCAGGGATGCGAGGTGACACTGAAGCTTTCTTT. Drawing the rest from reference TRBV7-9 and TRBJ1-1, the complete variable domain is DTGVSQNPRHKITKRGQNVTFRCDPISEHNRLYWYRQTLGQGPEFLTYFQNEAQLEKSRLLSDRFSAERPKGSFSTLEIQRTEQGDSAMYLCASSRPGMRGDTEAFFGQGTRLTVV.

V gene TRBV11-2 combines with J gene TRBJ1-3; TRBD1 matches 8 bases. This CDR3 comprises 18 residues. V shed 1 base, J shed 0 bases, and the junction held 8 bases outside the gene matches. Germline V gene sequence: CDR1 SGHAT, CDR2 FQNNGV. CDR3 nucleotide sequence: TGTGCCAGCAGCTTAGGACGGGACAGGCCTTTCTCTGGAAACACCATATATTTT. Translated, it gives CASSLGRDRPFSGNTIYF.